This is a list of T cell receptor beta chains from one sample in a study of vaccination and CD4 T cells after COVID-19. No antigen has been assigned to these receptors. In TCRdb, the PCR reads were re-called with MiXCR into one record per CDR3 protein. The sample shows around 10,000 distinct CDR3 sequences, roughly 46% of them seen only once. Source material: CD4+ T cells from blood, cultured in vitro. Receptor source: a human donor who had recovered from COVID-19. CDR3s include the opening cysteine and the closing phenylalanine or tryptophan. The D gene is left open where the match is weak. Clone sizes are given selectively: once, few, many, or a class where the clone is expanded.

v_gene	j_gene	abundance	d_gene	CDR3aa	CDR3nt
TRBV7-8	TRBJ2-6	few	NA	CASSLSTGANVLTF	TGTGCCAGCAGCTTATCAACCGGGGCCAACGTCCTGACTTTC
TRBV2	TRBJ2-3	NA	TRBD2	CASSALFGLAGGSTDTQYF	TGTGCCAGCAGTGCACTTTTTGGGCTAGCGGGGGGGAGCACAGATACGCAGTATTTT
TRBV20-1	TRBJ1-1	NA	NA	CGASSGEFTEAFF	TGCGGTGCTAGTTCTGGGGAGTTCACTGAAGCTTTCTTT
TRBV21-1	TRBJ2-3	NA	NA	CASSTFKVRGEHGPQGADTQYF	TGTGCCAGCAGCACCTTTAAGGTGCGGGGGGAACACGGACCCCAGGGGGCAGATACGCAGTATTTT
TRBV19	TRBJ2-2	NA	NA	CASRRNRNTGELFF	TGTGCCAGTAGGAGAAACAGGAACACCGGGGAGCTGTTTTTT
TRBV2	TRBJ1-6	NA	NA	CASSPRSGRNNSPLHF	TGTGCCAGCAGCCCAAGGAGCGGCCGGAATAATTCACCCCTCCACTTT
TRBV6-2/TRBV6-3	TRBJ2-3	NA	NA	CASTSRRVSTDTQYF	TGTGCCAGCACTTCCCGTAGGGTTAGCACAGATACGCAGTATTTT
TRBV5-4	TRBJ2-5	NA	TRBD2	CASSLAAGGSETQYF	TGTGCCAGCAGCTTGGCAGCGGGGGGGTCAGAGACCCAGTACTTC
TRBV12-3/TRBV12-4	TRBJ1-2	NA	TRBD1	CASTPGGGRTYGYTF	TGTGCCAGCACCCCAGGGGGGGGCCGGACTTATGGCTACACCTTC
TRBV25-1	TRBJ1-3	few	TRBD1	CASSPMLHRDRRLIGNTIYF	TGTGCCAGCAGCCCAATGTTACACCGGGACAGAAGATTGATTGGAAACACCATATATTTT
TRBV20-1	TRBJ2-3	NA	TRBD2	CSARVGLAGGTSTDTQYF	TGCAGTGCTAGGGTTGGACTAGCGGGGGGGACTAGCACAGATACGCAGTATTTT
TRBV6-1	TRBJ2-5	NA	TRBD2	CASTASGGKETQYF	TGTGCCAGCACTGCTAGCGGGGGCAAAGAGACCCAGTACTTC
TRBV3-1	TRBJ1-1	NA	TRBD1	CASTTSPGGSTEAFF	TGTGCCAGCACCACATCACCAGGGGGGTCCACTGAAGCTTTCTTT
TRBV30	TRBJ1-5	few	NA	CAWRTGGLGQPQHF	TGTGCCTGGAGAACCGGGGGCTTGGGACAGCCCCAGCATTTT
TRBV6-1	TRBJ2-4	NA	NA	CASNNSGGRGKNIQYF	TGTGCCAGCAACAATTCAGGGGGGCGGGGCAAAAACATTCAGTACTTC
TRBV2	TRBJ2-7	NA	TRBD1	CASRSGTVPYEQYF	TGTGCCAGCAGATCCGGGACAGTACCCTACGAGCAGTACTTC
TRBV20-1	TRBJ2-3	NA	NA	CSARKGPSTDTQYF	TGCAGTGCTAGGAAAGGACCCAGCACAGATACGCAGTATTTT
TRBV6-1	TRBJ2-7	NA	TRBD1	CASSASGTGGYEQYF	TGTGCCAGCAGTGCATCCGGGACAGGGGGCTACGAGCAGTACTTC
TRBV6-1	TRBJ2-7	medium-sized	NA	CASRGSRDKHFYEQYF	TGTGCCAGCAGGGGGAGCCGGGACAAACACTTTTACGAGCAGTACTTC
TRBV20-1	TRBJ1-6	NA	NA	CSARDSVLGNSPLHF	TGCAGTGCTAGAGATTCGGTCCTCGGGAATTCACCCCTCCACTTT
TRBV11-2	TRBJ1-2	NA	NA	CASSPISRIGTNYGYTF	TGTGCCAGCAGCCCCATATCCCGGATTGGGACTAACTATGGCTACACCTTC
TRBV5-4	TRBJ2-7	NA	TRBD1	CASSFVGTGNDEQYF	TGTGCCAGCAGCTTTGTTGGGACAGGGAACGACGAGCAGTACTTC
TRBV4-1	TRBJ2-7	NA	NA	CASSPLNEVAGFQYF	TGCGCCAGCAGCCCGCTGAATGAGGTTGCGGGTTTCCAGTACTTC
TRBV6-1	TRBJ1-3	few	NA	CASSTLSDSGNTIYF	TGTGCCAGCAGTACCTTATCTGACTCTGGAAACACCATATATTTT
TRBV12-3/TRBV12-4	TRBJ1-6	NA	NA	CASSFSGGTPNSPLHF	TGTGCCAGCAGTTTCTCAGGAGGGACCCCAAATTCACCCCTCCACTTT
TRBV19	TRBJ1-1	few	NA	CASKERPKWAEAFF	TGTGCCAGTAAGGAAAGGCCTAAATGGGCTGAAGCTTTCTTT